These 19 T cell receptor beta chains were sequenced from one sample in a study of naive and memory T cell subsets. TCR cDNA received a 3' ligated oligonucleotide that carried a UMI. Amplification of ligated cDNA took four PCR rounds with SP2 and nested alpha and beta constant primers. TCRdb re-called the 5' RACE reads with MiXCR, one entry per CDR3 protein. Of more than 55,000 distinct CDR3 sequences detected, 7.6% appear once; the ten largest clones hold approximately 10%. The receptors were sampled from a female donor in good health.

This clonotype has a count of ten or more. The chain joins TRBV28 to TRBJ1-4; TRBD1 matches 10 bases. Germline trimming cut 6 bases from V and 7 bases from J; bases unmatched to any gene: 8. This CDR3 is 15 amino acids long. Germline loops: CDR1 MDHEN, CDR2 SYDVKM. The CDR3 region is CASSADRGRFEKLFF. DNA of the CDR3: TGTGCCAGCAGCGCAGACAGGGGGCGGTTTGAAAAACTGTTTTTT.

This clonotype was seen ten or more times. The chain carries TRBV12-3 or TRBV12-4 and TRBJ2-3; the D gene is possibly TRBD2 (5 bases). The CDR3 covers 16 residues. V shed 6 bases and J shed 2 bases, with 18 bases lying between them. CDR3 region: CASSPSGSGFTDTQYF. For the CDR3, the DNA is TGTGCCAGCAGCCCCTCGGGGAGCGGCTTCACAGATACGCAGTATTTT.

This chain connects TRBV12-3 or TRBV12-4 to TRBJ1-5; D is undetermined. The CDR3 spans 13 residues. With 2 bases removed from V and 4 bases from J, the gap between germline ends came to 6 bases. CDR3 coding DNA: TGTGCCAGCAGTTTAAAAGGAAATCAGCCCCAGCATTTT. Residues: CASSLKGNQPQHF.

V is TRBV28 and J is TRBJ2-3; 7 bases fit TRBD2. CDR1 and CDR2 from the germline V gene are MDHEN and SYDVKM. The ends lost 10 bases at V and 2 bases at J; junction bases unmatched: 12. The CDR3 spans 15 residues. As DNA, the CDR3 is TGTGCCACCGAAGGGAGGGCGGCCTCCACAGATACGCAGTATTTT. Its protein product is CATEGRAASTDTQYF.

This clonotype was seen at least ten times. The J gene is TRBJ1-1, the V gene TRBV5-4; D gene ambiguous. Per the germline V gene, CDR1 is SGHNT and CDR2 is YYREEE (reference sequence). The CDR3 runs to 15 residues. V lost 0 bases to trimming and J lost 0 bases, with 9 bases between them. The CDR3 sequence: CASSLVSTMNTEAFF. CDR3 DNA: TGTGCCAGCAGCTTGGTATCTACCATGAACACTGAAGCTTTCTTT.

This clonotype has a handful of counts. The chain couples TRBV5-1 to TRBJ2-3; D not resolved. The length of the CDR3 is 15 residues. Germline V CDR1 and CDR2: SGHRS, YFSETQ. V shed 0 bases and J shed 4 bases, with 12 bases lying between them. The CDR3 loop reads CASSLAGGVADTQYF. The CDR3 nucleotides read TGCGCCAGCAGCTTGGCCGGTGGGGTCGCAGATACGCAGTATTTT.

Ten or more counts support this clonotype. J is TRBJ1-1 and V is TRBV6-5; D is unclear. V lost 0 bases to trimming and J lost 6 bases, with 11 bases between them. Germline CDR1 and CDR2: MNHEY and SVGAGI. CDR3 length: 14 residues. Here the CDR3 reads CASSYSRAGAEAFF. CDR3 bases: TGTGCCAGCAGTTACTCGAGGGCGGGTGCTGAAGCTTTCTTT.

This clonotype was seen more than once but under ten times. The chain couples TRBV4-2 to TRBJ1-1, with D possibly TRBD1 on 5 matching bases. V dropped 0 bases and J dropped 11 bases, with 13 bases sitting between them. In germline, CDR1 is LGHNA, CDR2 YNFKEQ. This CDR3 comprises 13 residues. The chain's CDR3 is CASSQDGPGGAFF. The CDR3 DNA reads TGTGCCAGCAGCCAAGATGGGCCCGGGGGGGCTTTCTTT.

The rearrangement uses TRBV11-1 and TRBJ2-7; D uncertain. Germline V gene lookup returns CDR1 SGHAT and CDR2 FQDESV (reference sequence). CDR3 size: 13 residues. V was cut by 3 bases and J by 3 bases, with 9 bases left in between. The CDR3 spells CASSLRLDYEQYF. CDR3 nucleotide sequence: TGTGCCAGCAGCTTGAGGCTTGACTACGAGCAGTACTTC.

This clonotype has more than one count but fewer than ten. The genes are TRBV15 and TRBJ2-3; 10 bases align to TRBD2. Germline V gene sequence: CDR1 LNHNV, CDR2 YYDKDF (reference sequence). Unmatched junction bases numbered 5, after V lost 2 bases and J lost 0 bases. CDR3 length equals 17 residues. CDR3 sequence (DNA): TGTGCCACCAGCAGACGGACTAGCGGCACTAGCACAGATACGCAGTATTTT. It translates to CATSRRTSGTSTDTQYF.

This clonotype was seen at least ten times. CDR3 sequence: CASSLNGGGTEAFF. The CDR3, as DNA: TGTGCCAGCAGCTTAAATGGGGGTGGCACTGAAGCTTTCTTT. The J gene is TRBJ1-1, the V gene TRBV7-3, with D maybe TRBD1 (5 bases). The CDR3 runs to 14 residues. The germline gives CDR1 SGHTA, CDR2 FQGTGA. V was trimmed by 1 base and J by 4 bases, leaving 10 bases between them. Filled out from reference TRBV7-3 and TRBJ1-1, the complete variable domain reads GAGVSQTPSNKVTEKGKYVELRCDPISGHTALYWYRQSLGQGPEFLIYFQGTGAADDSGLPNDRFFAVRPEGSVSTLKIQRTERGDSAVYLCASSLNGGGTEAFFGQGTRLTVV.

Comment on this clonotype: This sequence may be a read error, since a much larger clone differs from it by one base. CDR3 nucleotides: TGTGACAGCAGTTTAGCGTCCGGGGGTACCTACGAGCAGTACTTC. Residues: CDSSLASGGTYEQYF. The chain uses TRBV12-3 or TRBV12-4 and TRBJ2-7, with D perhaps matching TRBD2 (6 bases). CDR3 length equals 15 residues.

This clonotype is labeled as medium-sized. V gene TRBV7-2 combines with J gene TRBJ1-2; D gene ambiguous. The ends were cut back, 5 bases at V and 4 bases at J, with 11 bases in the middle. CDR3 length equals 13 residues. From germline, CDR1 is SGHTA and CDR2 FQGNSA. The CDR3 here is CASSPTPSYGYTF. The CDR3 DNA is TGTGCCAGCAGCCCGACACCGTCCTATGGCTACACCTTC.

This clonotype showed up many times. This rearrangement joins TRBV5-1 to TRBJ1-1; perhaps TRBD1 as D (5 bases). The V gene lost 0 bases and the J gene lost 4 bases, with 13 bases spanning the gap. The CDR3 contains 15 residues. Germline V gene data show CDR1 as SGHRS and CDR2 as YFSETQ. The CDR3 DNA sequence: TGCGCCAGCAGCTTGGCGGTCAGCGGGGCCACTGAAGCTTTCTTT. Translation: CASSLAVSGATEAFF.

In this sample, this clonotype turned up a few times. V is TRBV7-9 and J is TRBJ1-5; D is ambiguous. The CDR3 runs 12 residues. Germline CDR1 is SEHNR and CDR2 is FQNEAQ (reference sequence). With 5 bases removed from V and 6 bases from J, the gap between germline ends came to 8 bases. The chain's CDR3 is CASSLHGQPQHF. CDR3 nucleotides: TGTGCCAGCAGCCTCCATGGTCAGCCCCAGCATTTT.

The chain uses TRBV25-1 and TRBJ2-2; either TRBD1 or TRBD2 may fit D (5 bases each). Germline CDR1 and CDR2: MGHDK and SYGVNS. Trimming shortened V by 4 bases and J by 6 bases, and 6 bases separated the two germline ends. This CDR3 comprises 12 residues. The CDR3 DNA is TGTGCCAGCAGTGGGGGGTCCGGGGAGCTGTTTTTT. This gives the protein CASSGGSGELFF.

This sequence joins TRBV11-1 and TRBJ2-7, with D unresolved. The V gene lost 5 bases and the J gene lost 1 base, with 9 bases spanning the gap. Germline CDR1 SGHAT, CDR2 FQDESV (reference sequence). The CDR3 runs to 13 residues. The DNA for the CDR3 is TGTGCCAGCAGCCCTCGCAGGTCCTACGAGCAGTACTTC. Its translation: CASSPRRSYEQYF.

In this sample, this clonotype turned up a few times. The genes are TRBV5-4 and TRBJ2-3; D is unresolved. V lost 1 base and J lost 5, with 8 bases in between. Germline-derived CDR1 and CDR2 are SGHNT and YYREEE (reference sequence). This CDR3 has 13 amino acids. The CDR3 reads CASSLTARDTQYF. The CDR3 nucleotides read TGTGCCAGCAGCTTGACAGCGAGAGATACGCAGTATTTT.

The V call is TRBV30, the J call TRBJ2-3; D call uncertain. There are 12 residues in the CDR3. Trimming removed 0 bases from V and 5 bases from J, with 6 bases in between. Germline V CDR1 and CDR2: GTSNPN, SVGIG (reference sequence). CDR3 region: CAWSVARDTQYF. The CDR3 region has the DNA TGTGCCTGGAGTGTGGCGAGAGATACGCAGTATTTT.